Each of the 22 T cell receptor beta chains below was sequenced from the same sample in a study of blood T cell repertoires in COVID-19. Sequencing was performed with immunoSEQ multiplex PCR; in TCRdb, only in-frame clones are kept and a portion is missing. The sample consists of about 98,000 clones, roughly 80% of them appearing once. Sequencing used peripheral blood. These receptors all come from an elderly woman with acute or convalescent COVID-19.

V gene TRBV19 combines with J gene TRBJ1-4; possible D gene TRBD1, 5 bases. This CDR3 spans 16 amino acids. Trimming stripped 6 bases from V and 3 bases from J, with 17 bases between. CDR1 is LNHDA, CDR2 SQIVND, per germline (reference sequence). The CDR3 DNA reads as TGTGCCAGTAGGCAGGGAAGAATGAATGCTAATGAAAAACTGTTTTTT. Its translation is CASRQGRMNANEKLFF.

The chain employs TRBV3-1 (or the pseudogene TRBV3-2) and TRBJ1-1, with 8 bases fitting TRBD1. The germline V gene has CDR1 LGHDT and CDR2 YNNKEL (reference sequence). This CDR3 contains 14 residues. V lost 4 bases to trimming and J lost 4 bases; unmatched junction nucleotides: 5. CDR3 nucleotides: TGTGCCAGCAGCCTCGGACAGGGCAGCACTGAAGCTTTCTTT. This encodes CASSLGQGSTEAFF.

The chain links TRBV28 to TRBJ2-1; the match to TRBD2 covers 9 bases. Germline loops: CDR1 MDHEN, CDR2 SYDVKM. CDR3 length: 18 amino acids. V dropped 6 bases and J dropped 1; count of bases not matched to a gene: 13. Written as DNA, the CDR3 is TGTGCCAGCAGCTGGGGGGCTAGCGGGGTAGGATCCTACAATGAGCAGTTCTTC. Translation: CASSWGASGVGSYNEQFF.

The chain couples TRBV7-9 to TRBJ1-2, with no clear D. V dropped 5 bases and J dropped 6 bases, with 19 bases sitting between them. The V gene's germline CDR1 is SEHNR and CDR2 FQNEAQ (reference sequence). This CDR3 is built from 15 residues. The CDR3 loop reads CASSPFQSSRDGYTF. CDR3 bases: TGTGCCAGCAGCCCTTTTCAATCCAGCCGGGATGGCTACACCTTC.

The chain uses TRBV3-1 (or the pseudogene TRBV3-2) and TRBJ1-3, with D perhaps TRBD1 (6 bases). The CDR3 sequence is 18 residues long. Trimming pared 2 bases from V and 2 bases from J, leaving 19 bases between. Per the germline V gene, CDR1 is LGHDT and CDR2 is YNNKEL (reference sequence). The CDR3 coding sequence is TGTGCCAGCAGCCAATGGATTGAGGGGGGGCTTACTGGAAACACCATATATTTT. Its protein is CASSQWIEGGLTGNTIYF.

The chain combines TRBV6-5 with TRBJ2-5, with D tentatively TRBD1 (5 bases). The CDR3 runs 15 residues. The ends were cut back, 2 bases at V and 4 bases at J, with 14 bases in the middle. Germline loops: CDR1 MNHEY, CDR2 SVGAGI. This CDR3 is CASSYGWAGRETQYF. The CDR3 region has the DNA TGTGCCAGCAGTTACGGTTGGGCAGGGCGAGAGACCCAGTACTTC.

CDR3 in DNA: TGTGCCAGTAGGAGGAGGGATCGGGGGGGGAACACAGATACGCAGTATTTT. Amino acid sequence: CASRRRDRGGNTDTQYF. V usage is TRBV19 and J usage is TRBJ2-3, with TRBD2 identical over 8 bases. This CDR3 contains 17 residues. J was trimmed by 2 bases and V by 6 bases; bases with no gene match: 13. Germline assignment: CDR1 LNHDA and CDR2 SQIVND (reference sequence).

The gene calls are TRBV5-1 and TRBJ1-4; D gene unclear. Deletions cut 2 bases from V and 11 bases from J, with 22 bases between. This CDR3 spans 16 amino acids. Germline V gene sequence: CDR1 SGHRS, CDR2 YFSETQ. CDR3 protein: CASSLSGQTTLGKLFF. The CDR3 DNA is TGCGCCAGCAGCTTATCGGGTCAGACTACTTTGGGGAAACTGTTTTTT.

The gene calls are TRBV5-8 and TRBJ1-3; 7 positions agree with TRBD1. The germline V gene has CDR1 SGHTS and CDR2 YDEGEE. Losses at the gene ends were 0 bases for V and 2 bases for J; bases not matched to a gene: 5. CDR3 length: 16 residues. The CDR3 region is CASSLEGRGTGNTIYF. CDR3 DNA: TGTGCCAGCAGCTTGGAGGGCAGGGGGACTGGAAACACCATATATTTT.

The chain has TRBV20-1 and TRBJ1-1; the match to TRBD1 covers 8 bases. The V gene's germline CDR1 is DFQATT and CDR2 SNEGSKA (reference sequence). Germline trimming cut 5 bases from V and 11 bases from J; bases unmatched to any gene: 7. The CDR3 extends over 11 amino acids. CDR3 amino acids: CSAAQDRAAFF. CDR3 bases: TGCAGTGCTGCTCAGGACAGGGCGGCTTTCTTT.

The V gene is TRBV19, the J gene TRBJ1-5; 7 bases are a match to TRBD1. CDR3 size: 15 residues. Germline lookup yields CDR1 LNHDA and CDR2 SQIVND (reference sequence). With V trimmed by 7 bases and J by 4 bases, 10 bases remained unmatched. The CDR3 coding sequence is TGTGCCAGTACGCCGGACAGGCTTGAGAATCAGCCCCAGCATTTT. Residues: CASTPDRLENQPQHF.

The rearrangement links TRBV5-1 to TRBJ2-1; 9 nucleotides agree with TRBD2. CDR3 length: 17 amino acids. The V gene's germline CDR1 is SGHRS and CDR2 YFSETQ. V shed 0 bases, J shed 1 base, and the junction held 5 bases outside the gene matches. In DNA, the CDR3 is TGCGCCAGCAGCTTGGACGCGGGGGGGTATTCCTACAATGAGCAGTTCTTC. This codes for CASSLDAGGYSYNEQFF.

The chain joins TRBV28 to TRBJ1-2; a weak D match, TRBD1 (6 bases). CDR1 and CDR2 (germline): MDHEN, SYDVKM. Trimming shortened V by 6 bases and J by 6 bases, and 14 bases separated the two germline ends. The CDR3 sequence is 13 residues long. CDR3 region: CASRPQGSNGYTF. For the CDR3, the DNA is TGTGCCAGCAGGCCACAGGGATCTAATGGCTACACCTTC.

The V gene is TRBV4-1, the J gene TRBJ1-4; unclear D gene. Trimming pared 4 bases from V and 7 bases from J, leaving 25 bases between. CDR1 MGHRA and CDR2 YSYEKL come from the germline V gene. The CDR3 runs to 18 residues. CDR3 in amino acids: CASSPGSVAGRDGEKLFF. CDR3 nucleotides: TGCGCCAGCAGCCCCGGGTCCGTGGCTGGGAGGGATGGTGAAAAACTGTTTTTT.

The chain employs TRBV3-1 (or the pseudogene TRBV3-2) and TRBJ2-3; 11 bases are a match to TRBD2. CDR3 length: 15 residues. Unmatched junction bases numbered 13, after V lost 11 bases and J lost 6 bases. Germline-derived CDR1 and CDR2 are LGHDT and YNNKEL (reference sequence). This CDR3 is CASTGVAGGPDTQYF. CDR3 DNA sequence: TGTGCCTCCACCGGGGTAGCGGGGGGGCCGGATACGCAGTATTTT.

This chain uses TRBV4-2 with TRBJ2-1, with 8 bases aligning to TRBD2. The germline V gene has CDR1 LGHNA and CDR2 YNFKEQ. The V gene end was trimmed by 0 bases and the J gene end by 5 bases; junction bases not matched to a gene: 6. The CDR3 sequence is 16 residues long. CDR3 sequence: CASSQDLAGGDNEQFF. In DNA form, the CDR3 reads TGTGCCAGCAGCCAAGATCTGGCGGGGGGCGACAATGAGCAGTTCTTC.

This clone was seen only once. The chain has TRBV11-3 and TRBJ2-3; 13 nucleotides match TRBD2. This CDR3 spans 16 amino acids. CDR1 is SGHNT and CDR2 is YENEEA in the germline V gene. The V and J ends lost 5 bases and 3 bases, in that order; junction bases with no gene match: 5. CDR3 sequence (DNA): TGTGCCAGCAGCCTTACTAGCGGGGGGGGGACAGATACGCAGTATTTT. Protein product: CASSLTSGGGTDTQYF.

Only a few counts were recorded for this clone. The chain employs TRBV18 and TRBJ1-1; no firm D call. Per germline, CDR1 KGHSH and CDR2 LQKENI. The V end was cut by 3 bases, the J end by 4 bases, with 12 bases between. The CDR3 is made up of 14 amino acids. The CDR3 here is CASSPSGFGTEAFF. The CDR3, as DNA: TGTGCCAGCTCACCGAGCGGGTTTGGCACTGAAGCTTTCTTT.

This chain joins TRBV7-2 and TRBJ1-4, with D perhaps TRBD1 (5 bases). V lost 5 bases and J 1 base, leaving 11 bases between the germline ends. Looked up from germline, CDR1 is SGHTA and CDR2 is FQGNSA. The CDR3 has 15 amino acids. In DNA, the CDR3 is TGTGCCAGCAGCCAAGGGCAGGGAACTAATGAAAAACTGTTTTTT. This codes for CASSQGQGTNEKLFF.

J is TRBJ1-3 and V is TRBV6-6; 8 bases align to TRBD1. Germline assignment: CDR1 MNHNY and CDR2 SVGAGI (reference sequence). The CDR3 is made up of 15 amino acids. V was clipped by 6 bases and J by 3 bases; unmatched bases: 7. CDR3 region: CASRGAGGGGNTIYF. The CDR3 DNA is TGTGCCAGCAGGGGGGCAGGGGGCGGTGGAAACACCATATATTTT.

The chain is built from TRBV18 and TRBJ2-1; 11 bases are a match to TRBD1. CDR3 length equals 15 residues. V gave up 3 bases and J gave up 6 bases; unmatched junction bases: 4. Germline V gene sequence: CDR1 KGHSH, CDR2 LQKENI. The CDR3 DNA is TGTGCCAGCTCACCCGGGACAGGGGGACGCAATGAGCAGTTCTTC. Its protein is CASSPGTGGRNEQFF.

V gene TRBV7-2 combines with J gene TRBJ1-5; 8 bases are a match to TRBD1. The CDR3 length is 15 residues. V was pared by 5 bases and J by 3 bases, with 6 bases of the junction left unmatched. Germline V gene sequence: CDR1 SGHTA, CDR2 FQGNSA. CDR3 sequence reads: CASSVTGGINQPQHF. The CDR3 nucleotides are TGTGCCAGCAGCGTTACAGGGGGGATCAATCAGCCCCAGCATTTT.